The 8 T cell receptor beta chains presented below share a single source sample, sequenced in a study of blood T cell repertoires in COVID-19. TCRdb's copy holds only in-frame clones and misses some; the assay was immunoSEQ multiplex PCR. In the table there are some 220,000 clones, nearly 85% of which are singletons. The sample taken for sequencing was peripheral blood. The source is a human donor in a cohort sampled during active COVID-19.

The chain is built from TRBV3-1 (or the pseudogene TRBV3-2) and TRBJ2-7; 8 bases align to TRBD1. This CDR3 spans 15 amino acids. From germline, CDR1 is LGHDT and CDR2 YNNKEL (reference sequence). V was pared by 4 bases and J by 6 bases, with 11 bases of the junction left unmatched. CDR3 nucleotide sequence: TGTGCCAGCAGCCGTGGGACAGGCAATTTCGGCGAGCAGTACTTC. It specifies CASSRGTGNFGEQYF.

The chain uses TRBV6-5 and TRBJ2-1; possible D gene TRBD1, 5 bases. Germline assignment: CDR1 MNHEY and CDR2 SVGAGI. V was shortened by 4 bases and J by 5 bases, with 18 bases between the two germline ends. This CDR3 contains 16 residues. The CDR3 region is CASSSPRQRNDNEQFF. For the CDR3, the DNA is TGTGCCAGCAGTTCCCCTAGACAGAGAAACGACAATGAGCAGTTCTTC.

V usage is TRBV12-3 or TRBV12-4 and J usage is TRBJ2-7; TRBD1 matches at 7 bases. This CDR3 spans 11 amino acids. Losses at the gene ends were 11 bases for V and 5 bases for J; bases not matched to a gene: 6. The CDR3 is CAGTGVNEQYF. For the CDR3, the DNA is TGTGCCGGCACAGGGGTGAACGAGCAGTACTTC.

The table lists this clone with a count of one. V gene TRBV5-6 combines with J gene TRBJ2-5; 11 bases fit TRBD1. V gave up 0 bases and J gave up 4 bases; unmatched junction bases: 2. The germline V gene has CDR1 SGHDT and CDR2 YYEEEE. The CDR3 extends over 15 amino acids. The CDR3 region is CASSLAGTGGETQYF. The CDR3 region has the DNA TGTGCCAGCAGCTTGGCCGGGACAGGGGGAGAGACCCAGTACTTC.

The chain uses TRBV19 and TRBJ1-2; 7 bases fit TRBD1. The J segment lost 1 base and the V segment lost 1 base, leaving 3 bases of the junction unmatched. The germline V gene encodes CDR1 LNHDA and CDR2 SQIVND (reference sequence). The CDR3 is 15 amino acids. As DNA, the CDR3 is TGTGCCAGTAGTATAGCGACAGGGAGTAACTATGGCTACACCTTC. It translates to CASSIATGSNYGYTF.

The CDR3 sequence is CASSLYRGGPQETQYF. The CDR3 bases are TGTGCCAGCAGCTTATATAGGGGGGGTCCCCAAGAGACCCAGTACTTC. V and J are TRBV7-6 and TRBJ2-5; TRBD2 might be the D (7 bases). The V gene lost 2 bases and the J gene lost 1 base, with 14 bases spanning the gap. The germline V gene has CDR1 SGHVS and CDR2 FNYEAQ. This CDR3 has 16 amino acids.

J is TRBJ2-7 and V is TRBV6-1; D possibly corresponds to TRBD2 (5 bases). The CDR3 extends over 17 amino acids. Germline V lookup: CDR1 MNHNS, CDR2 SASEGT. V lost 4 bases to trimming and J lost 0 bases, with 19 bases between them. Here the CDR3 DNA reads TGTGCCAGCAGTGGAGGCCCGGTAGGCGGGCTCTCCTACGAGCAGTACTTC. Translating it yields CASSGGPVGGLSYEQYF.

The V and J genes are TRBV7-6 and TRBJ2-7; 7 bases are shared with TRBD1. The junction had 4 bases not matched to a gene; V was cut back by 4 bases and J by 4 bases. CDR3 length: 13 amino acids. Germline CDR1 SGHVS, CDR2 FNYEAQ. CDR3 nucleotide sequence: TGTGCCAGCAGCTCTGGACAGGTGTACGAGCAGTACTTC. It translates to CASSSGQVYEQYF.